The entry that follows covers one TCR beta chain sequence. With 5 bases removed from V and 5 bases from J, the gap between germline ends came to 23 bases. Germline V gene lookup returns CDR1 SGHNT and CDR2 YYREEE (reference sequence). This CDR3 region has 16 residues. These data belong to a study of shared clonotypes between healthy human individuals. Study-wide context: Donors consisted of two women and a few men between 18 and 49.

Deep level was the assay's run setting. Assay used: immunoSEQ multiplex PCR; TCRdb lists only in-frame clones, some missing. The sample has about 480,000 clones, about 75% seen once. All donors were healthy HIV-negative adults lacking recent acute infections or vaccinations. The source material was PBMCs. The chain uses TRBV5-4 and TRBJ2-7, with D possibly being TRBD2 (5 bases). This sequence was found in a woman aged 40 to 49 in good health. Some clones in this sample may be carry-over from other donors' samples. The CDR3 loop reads CASREDYAGVGDEQYF. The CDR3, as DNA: TGTGCCAGCAGGGAGGATTACGCTGGAGTTGGGGACGAGCAGTACTTC.